The clone carrying this TCR beta chain has only a few counts. TCR beta CDR3 region amplification was performed from RNA transcripts. Carried out on the TCR CDR3, a first-round RT-PCR used the HTBI primer set. TCRdb called the multiplex PCR reads again in MiXCR, with one record for every CDR3 protein. The sample lists about 500,000 distinct CDR3 sequences; more than 15% were seen once. These data belong to a study of T cells in Graves' hyperthyroidism and ophthalmopathy. CDR1 and CDR2 (germline): MNHEY, SVGEGT. Losses at the gene ends were 5 bases for V and 7 bases for J; bases not matched to a gene: 10. The CDR3 spans 15 residues.

The V call is TRBV6-2 or TRBV6-3, the J call TRBJ2-1, with 8 bases aligning to TRBD2. The sequence derives from a woman in her thirties with Graves' ophthalmopathy. What was sequenced was blood. The CDR3 loop is CASSTRLSGRNEQFF. The CDR3 region has the DNA TGTGCCAGCAGTACCCGACTAAGCGGGAGAAATGAGCAGTTCTTC.